This T cell receptor beta chain originates from a study of blood T cell repertoires in COVID-19 (TCRdb year 2020). For the wider study: Samples covering the acute and convalescent phases of COVID-19 were provided by collaborators in the United States, Italy and Spain. The prospective study material was composed of cDNA or gDNA derived from T cells, B-cell-depleted T cells, or PBMCs. The dataset comprised deeply sampled blood TCRbeta repertoires from subjects exposed to, actively infected with, or recovered from COVID-19. The repertoires were released in a freely available public database meant as a resource for research on the immune response to SARS-CoV-2. Samples came from the ongoing ImmuneRACE study (first 160 participants) plus 1,254 subjects from 6 global collaborators. Nearly every sample came with metadata listing a de-identified subject ID, COVID-19 status, age in years and sex. Where HLA class I and class II types were available, the types were taken from metadata supplied by the sample provider, not from assay-based typing.

The immunoSEQ Assay, a bias-controlled multiplex PCR, was used to amplify TCRbeta CDR3 regions from genomic DNA. The original methods were these. The number of nucleated cells in each sample was estimated by amplification of reference gene primers within the assay. Sequence reads were collapsed and filtered to measure the absolute abundance of every unique TCRbeta CDR3 rearrangement. For each sample, productive Simpson clonality was calculated as the square root of Simpson's diversity index over productive rearrangements. Imported from immuneACCESS, the table was reduced by TCRdb to in-frame sequences with V and J called. These copies leave out some clones; in studies compared against another copy, an unresolved V gene accounts for under half, and the cause of the remainder is not known. D and trimming come from the DNA, and the V and J calls and clone size come from that table. A total of about 70,000 clones appear in this sample, more than 70% of them only once. Over 4.5% of the sample rests with the top ten.

The germline V and J ends show losses of 4 bases and 1 base respectively, and no gene match explains 3 bases of the junction. From the germline V gene (reference sequence), CDR1 is SGHNT and CDR2 is YYREEE. The CDR3 contains 15 residues, cysteine and phenylalanine counted. The read is trimmed to its CDR3 DNA, 45 bases read in frame from base 1. Study-wide conclusions, independent of this receptor: How much clinical and demographic metadata was included differed by source and by participant, and the metadata was provided uncurated.

Collaborating institutions collected whole blood in K2EDTA tubes following their own protocols. For TCRbeta analysis, collaborator samples were shipped as frozen whole blood, as isolated PBMCs, or as DNA extracted from either sample type. This clone was recorded only once. Its cognate antigen has yet to be identified. It has no much larger one-base neighbor in the sample; base qualities were not kept. The sequence was collected from a man older than 75 with acute or convalescent COVID-19. Sequencing used peripheral blood. The rearranged chain carries TRBV5-4 and TRBJ2-5, with 11 middle bases fitting TRBD1. The DNA reads TGTGCCAGCAGCAGGGGACAGGGGGGCCAAGAGACCCAGTACTTC. Its amino acids are CASSRGQGGQETQYF.